The 29 T cell receptor beta chains in this list originate from one sample, sequenced in a study of cytomegalovirus exposure and HLA in healthy donors. PCR used 60 Vbeta primers and 13 Jbeta primers. Here immunoSEQ multiplex PCR was the method, and the copy in TCRdb shows in-frame clones only, minus some. The sample records 100,000 to 150,000 clones, over 65% being singletons. The specimen sequenced was PBMCs. These receptors were obtained from a man under 40 in good health and CMV-seropositive.

The rearrangement links TRBV20-1 to TRBJ1-1; D is unresolved. Trimming pared 6 bases from V and 3 bases from J, leaving 8 bases between. From germline, CDR1 is DFQATT and CDR2 SNEGSKA (reference sequence). The length of the CDR3 is 11 residues. CDR3: CSASHDTEAFF. The CDR3 bases are TGCAGTGCCAGTCACGACACTGAAGCTTTCTTT.

Written as DNA, the CDR3 is TGTGCCAGCAGTTTAGGCCAGGGGGTCTTAGACGAGCAGTACTTC. This sequence encodes CASSLGQGVLDEQYF. The gene calls are TRBV27 and TRBJ2-7; 7 positions match TRBD1. J was trimmed by 5 bases and V by 2 bases; bases with no gene match: 9. This CDR3 region has 15 residues. Looked up from germline, CDR1 is MNHEY and CDR2 is SMNVEV (reference sequence).

The gene calls are TRBV27 and TRBJ1-4; 9 bases are a match to TRBD1. Unmatched junction bases numbered 23, after V lost 6 bases and J lost 12 bases. Germline CDR1 and CDR2: MNHEY and SMNVEV (reference sequence). The CDR3 runs to 18 residues. The CDR3 DNA reads as TGTGCCAGCAGGCCAACCGGACAGGGGTTCGGAGGCCCGTTTGAACTGTTTTTT. Protein sequence: CASRPTGQGFGGPFELFF.

This clone was seen only a few times. The CDR3 DNA reads TGTGCCAGCACACAGGGCCCCAATCAGCCCCAGCATTTT. Translation: CASTQGPNQPQHF. The rearrangement uses TRBV6-6 and TRBJ1-5; D is possibly TRBD1 (6 bases). V was shortened by 7 bases and J by 3 bases, with 10 bases between the two germline ends. The CDR3 consists of 13 residues. Germline V gene sequence: CDR1 MNHNY, CDR2 SVGAGI (reference sequence).

J is TRBJ2-3 and V is TRBV27, with TRBD1 identical over 8 bases. This CDR3 comprises 17 residues. Germline CDR1 and CDR2: MNHEY and SMNVEV (reference sequence). The V and J ends lost 5 bases and 1 base, in that order; junction bases with no gene match: 11. The CDR3 region has the DNA TGTGCCAGCAGTACTTTACGACAGGGGAAAGGCACAGATACGCAGTATTTT. Protein product: CASSTLRQGKGTDTQYF.

The chain uses TRBV28 and TRBJ2-5; a possible D gene is TRBD1 (7 bases). The better agreement between TRBJ2-7 and the DNA end casts doubt on the J call. The CDR3 extends over 14 amino acids. Germline-derived CDR1 and CDR2 are MDHEN and SYDVKM. The CDR3 region has the DNA TGTGCCAGCACCCTCGGGGGACAGACTTACGAGCAGTACTTC. Its translation: CASTLGGQTYEQYF.

The V call is TRBV11-2, the J call TRBJ2-1, with D unresolved. CDR1 SGHAT and CDR2 FQNNGV come from the germline V gene. Trimming cost V 3 bases and J 7 bases, with 13 bases left between them. The CDR3 totals 14 residues. DNA for the CDR3: TGTGCCAGCAGCTTTTTAGCATCCGGAAATGAGCAGTTCTTC. Amino acids: CASSFLASGNEQFF.

V usage is TRBV5-4 and J usage is TRBJ2-5; TRBD2 matches at 8 bases. The DNA end lines up better with TRBJ2-7; the J call may be wrong. Germline V lookup: CDR1 SGHNT, CDR2 YYREEE (reference sequence). The CDR3 extends over 13 amino acids. The CDR3 sequence: CATQAGTSVEQYF. The CDR3 DNA reads TGTGCCACCCAGGCTGGGACTAGTGTCGAGCAGTACTTC.

This chain joins TRBV19 and TRBJ1-1, with D unresolved. V was pared by 7 bases and J by 2 bases, with 8 bases between. Germline CDR1 is LNHDA and CDR2 is SQIVND (reference sequence). The CDR3 runs 12 residues. The CDR3 DNA reads TGTGCCAGTACGATGGGCAACACTGAAGCTTTCTTT. Protein sequence: CASTMGNTEAFF.

The gene calls are TRBV5-4 and TRBJ2-7; TRBD1 matches at 7 bases. CDR3 size: 14 residues. The junction had 10 bases not matched to a gene; V was cut back by 4 bases and J by 6 bases. CDR1 and CDR2 (germline): SGHNT, YYREEE (reference sequence). The CDR3 here is CASSPTQGFGEQYF. In DNA form, the CDR3 reads TGTGCCAGCAGCCCTACACAGGGGTTTGGCGAGCAGTACTTC.

V and J are TRBV25-1 and TRBJ2-5; no firm D call. Looked up from germline, CDR1 is MGHDK and CDR2 is SYGVNS. The CDR3 has 13 residues. Trimming pared 4 bases from V and 4 bases from J, leaving 10 bases between. The chain's CDR3 is CASSVPPRETQYF. The CDR3 coding sequence is TGTGCCAGCAGTGTTCCTCCCCGAGAGACCCAGTACTTC.

This clone was counted only a few times. The CDR3 reads CAWSVRGRRDGYTF. The CDR3 DNA follows: TGTGCCTGGAGTGTTAGGGGTCGTAGGGATGGCTACACCTTC. The genes are TRBV30 and TRBJ1-2; tentatively, D is TRBD1 (5 bases). CDR3 length: 14 amino acids. Trimming pared 0 bases from V and 6 bases from J, leaving 14 bases between. CDR1 and CDR2 from the germline V gene are GTSNPN and SVGIG (reference sequence).

The chain has TRBV11-3 and TRBJ2-3; D uncertain. The germline V gene has CDR1 SGHNT and CDR2 YENEEA. The V end was cut by 5 bases, the J end by 4 bases, with 10 bases between. CDR3 size: 13 residues. CDR3 amino acids: CASSGSEPDTQYF. DNA for the CDR3: TGTGCCAGCAGCGGGTCGGAGCCAGATACGCAGTATTTT. The complete variable domain, with remaining parts taken from reference TRBV11-3 and TRBJ2-3, reads EAGVVQSPRYKIIEKKQPVAFWCNPISGHNTLYWYLQNLGQGPELLIRYENEEAVDDSQLPKDRFSAERLKGVDSTLKIQPAELGDSAVYLCASSGSEPDTQYFGPGTRLTVL.

This clone has more than one count but fewer than ten. The genes are TRBV2 and TRBJ1-5, with 9 positions matching TRBD1. Germline V gives CDR1 SNHLY, CDR2 FYNNEI. J was trimmed by 5 bases and V by 5 bases; bases with no gene match: 4. The CDR3 is 14 residues long. CDR3 amino acids: CASSPGQGHQPQHF. The DNA for the CDR3 is TGTGCCAGCAGTCCGGGACAGGGTCATCAGCCCCAGCATTTT.

V gene TRBV29-1 combines with J gene TRBJ2-4; D perhaps matches TRBD2 (6 bases). The CDR3 totals 15 residues. With 8 bases removed from V and 7 bases from J, the gap between germline ends came to 24 bases. CDR1 and CDR2 from the germline V gene are SQVTM and ANQGSEA. The CDR3 DNA is TGCAGCTCATACGGGAGTCCCATGGAGGAGAACATTCAGTACTTC. Its translation: CSSYGSPMEENIQYF.

The J gene is TRBJ1-1, the V gene TRBV10-1, with a tentative D call TRBD1 (5 bases). The germline V and J ends were trimmed by 10 bases and 0 bases, with 15 bases remaining between them. Germline values: CDR1 WNHNN, CDR2 SYGVQD (reference sequence). The CDR3 runs to 14 residues. The CDR3 region has the DNA TGCGCCATCATTGACAGTGGCTTGAACACTGAAGCTTTCTTT. Protein: CAIIDSGLNTEAFF.

The chain employs TRBV9 and TRBJ2-5; 12 bases are a match to TRBD2. After removal of 4 bases from V and 5 bases from J, the junction contained 9 bases not matched to a gene. CDR1 SGDLS and CDR2 YYNGEE come from the germline V gene. The length of the CDR3 is 16 residues. CDR3 protein: CASSSSGRAWGETQYF. CDR3 nucleotides: TGTGCCAGCAGCTCTAGCGGGAGGGCCTGGGGGGAGACCCAGTACTTC. Full variable domain (outside the CDR3, taken from reference TRBV9 and TRBJ2-5): DSGVTQTPKHLITATGQRVTLRCSPRSGDLSVYWYQQSLDQGLQFLIQYYNGEERAKGNILERFSAQQFPDLHSELNLSSLELGDSALYFCASSSSGRAWGETQYFGPGTRLLVL.

The chain carries TRBV28 and TRBJ1-2; TRBD1 is a possible D gene (5 bases). CDR3 length: 14 amino acids. CDR1 MDHEN and CDR2 SYDVKM come from the germline V gene. V lost 5 bases, J lost 6 bases, and 16 bases lay in between. CDR3 nucleotides: TGTGCCAGCAGTCTGCGGGGCGCAGGTAATGGCTACACCTTC. It yields the protein CASSLRGAGNGYTF.

V is TRBV29-1 and J is TRBJ2-2; tentative D call: TRBD2 (5 bases). CDR1 SQVTM and CDR2 ANQGSEA come from the germline V gene. V lost 3 bases, J lost 5 bases, and 10 bases lay in between. This CDR3 is 13 amino acids long. The CDR3 spells CSVDPSRTGELFF. CDR3 DNA sequence: TGCAGCGTTGACCCTAGCCGGACCGGGGAGCTGTTTTTT.

The J gene is TRBJ2-3, the V gene TRBV5-3; TRBD2 is a possible D gene (6 bases). TRBV5-3 is labeled an ORF, and its function is uncertain. The CDR3 sequence is 15 residues long. The germline V and J ends were trimmed by 0 bases and 5 bases, with 13 bases remaining between them. For the CDR3, the DNA is TGTGCCAGAAGCTTGGAGGGAGGTATCAGAGATACGCAGTATTTT. Translation gives CARSLEGGIRDTQYF.

V is TRBV28 and J is TRBJ1-5, with a weak D call TRBD1 (5 bases). CDR1 and CDR2 (germline): MDHEN, SYDVKM. This CDR3 has 17 residues. The ends were cut back, 6 bases at V and 1 base at J, with 19 bases in the middle. CDR3 sequence reads: CASSGTRRGQSNQPQHF. The CDR3 DNA reads TGTGCCAGCAGCGGCACGCGGCGGGGCCAAAGCAATCAGCCCCAGCATTTT.

V gene TRBV28 combines with J gene TRBJ2-3; 12 positions match TRBD2. This CDR3 spans 17 amino acids. Per the germline V gene, CDR1 is MDHEN and CDR2 is SYDVKM. Trimming cost V 2 bases and J 1 base; bases outside gene matches: 4. Written as DNA, the CDR3 is TGTGCCAGCAGTTTACTAGCGGGAGGGTTGGGCACAGATACGCAGTATTTT. Its protein product is CASSLLAGGLGTDTQYF.

This chain links TRBV2 with TRBJ2-5, with 9 bases lining up with TRBD2. This CDR3 has 14 amino acids. V shed 7 bases, J shed 3 bases, and the junction held 6 bases outside the gene matches. The germline CDR1 and CDR2 sequences are SNHLY and FYNNEI. DNA for the CDR3: TGTGCCAGCAATCGGCGGGAGGGTGAAGAGACCCAGTACTTC. Its translation is CASNRREGEETQYF.

The chain uses TRBV5-1 and TRBJ1-5, with TRBD1 as a possible D gene (6 bases). The CDR3 runs 16 residues. Germline lookup yields CDR1 SGHRS and CDR2 YFSETQ. V gave up 0 bases and J gave up 0 bases, with 10 bases separating them. CDR3 coding DNA: TGCGCCAGCAGCTTGGATGGACAGAATAGCAATCAGCCCCAGCATTTT. As protein: CASSLDGQNSNQPQHF.

The rearrangement joins TRBV15 to TRBJ2-4, with 8 bases that match TRBD1. This CDR3 region has 14 residues. The trim removed 3 bases at V and 9 bases at J, leaving 7 bases unmatched. CDR1 and CDR2 (germline): LNHNV, YYDKDF (reference sequence). CDR3 DNA sequence: TGTGCCACCAGCAGGGGGGACAGGTCTCCCATTCAGTACTTC. Translated, it gives CATSRGDRSPIQYF.

With regard to this clone: Other DNA sequences in the sample encode the same CDR3. The chain links TRBV18 to TRBJ2-5; no clear D gene. The CDR3 consists of 11 residues. Trimming stripped 3 bases from V and 5 bases from J, with 4 bases between. CDR1 KGHSH and CDR2 LQKENI come from the germline V gene. In DNA, the CDR3 is TGTGCCAGCTCACCCCAGGAGACCCAGTACTTC. It is translated as CASSPQETQYF.

V usage is TRBV5-4 and J usage is TRBJ1-1; 10 bases line up with TRBD1. Germline V gives CDR1 SGHNT, CDR2 YYREEE (reference sequence). The CDR3 sequence is 13 residues long. Germline trimming cut 0 bases from V and 11 bases from J; bases unmatched to any gene: 4. CDR3 residues: CASSLVGQGNAFF. Written as DNA, the CDR3 is TGTGCCAGCAGCTTGGTGGGACAGGGGAATGCTTTCTTT.

This chain joins TRBV10-3 and TRBJ2-4, with 7 nucleotides matching TRBD1. Per the germline V gene, CDR1 is ENHRY and CDR2 is SYGVKD. J lost 6 bases, V lost 0 bases, and 5 bases had no gene match. The CDR3 contains 15 residues. The CDR3 here is CAISESRSGGNIQYF. The CDR3 bases are TGTGCCATCAGTGAGTCTAGGTCAGGGGGAAACATTCAGTACTTC.

The CDR3 sequence is CASSGLDRGQGTEAFF. CDR3 bases: TGTGCCAGCAGTGGACTGGACAGGGGGCAAGGCACTGAAGCTTTCTTT. V is TRBV7-9 and J is TRBJ1-1; 11 bases agree with TRBD1. With V trimmed by 6 bases and J by 4 bases, 10 bases remained unmatched. The CDR3 runs 16 residues. The germline CDR1 and CDR2 sequences are SEHNR and FQNEAQ (reference sequence). Full variable domain (rest looked up from reference TRBV7-9 and TRBJ1-1): DTGVSQNPRHKITKRGQNVTFRCDPISEHNRLYWYRQTLGQGPEFLTYFQNEAQLEKSRLLSDRFSAERPKGSFSTLEIQRTEQGDSAMYLCASSGLDRGQGTEAFFGQGTRLTVV.